This paragraph reports one T cell receptor (beta chain). Antigen specificity is unknown. This specimen comes from a study of post-analysis software for immune sequencing data. Overall study: In terms of disease course, relapsing-remitting, secondary progressive and progressive-relapsing multiple sclerosis were included. General study points: Roughly 5 TRBV segments occurring more often in patients than controls included TRBV5-6, TRBV5-1 and TRBV20-1.

Unique-molecular-identifier-tagged TCR beta cDNA libraries were used. Each CDR3 protein gets one entry after TCRdb re-called the PCR reads with MiXCR. The table shows approximately 660,000 distinct CDR3 sequences, with more than 50% occurring only once. The CDR3 length is 14 residues. Germline trimming cut 3 bases from V and 9 bases from J; bases unmatched to any gene: 4. Germline V gives CDR1 SGHDT, CDR2 YYEEEE. The chain links TRBV5-6 to TRBJ2-4; 12 bases agree with TRBD1. The clonotype originates from a girl aged 2 to 10 with multiple sclerosis. Source material: blood. Written as DNA, the CDR3 is TGTGCCAGCAGCTGGGGGACAGGGGGCGGCATTCAGTACTTC. Amino acid sequence: CASSWGTGGGIQYF.